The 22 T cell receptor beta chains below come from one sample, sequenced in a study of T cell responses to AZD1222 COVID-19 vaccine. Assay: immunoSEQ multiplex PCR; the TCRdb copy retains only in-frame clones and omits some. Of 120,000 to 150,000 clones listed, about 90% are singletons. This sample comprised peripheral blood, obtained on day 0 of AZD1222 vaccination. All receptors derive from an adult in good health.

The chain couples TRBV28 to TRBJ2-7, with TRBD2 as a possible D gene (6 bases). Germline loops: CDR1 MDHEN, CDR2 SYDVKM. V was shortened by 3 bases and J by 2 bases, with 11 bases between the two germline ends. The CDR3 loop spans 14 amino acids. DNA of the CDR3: TGTGCCAGCAGTTTTCCCGGGAGCGCCTACGAGCAGTACTTC. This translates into CASSFPGSAYEQYF.

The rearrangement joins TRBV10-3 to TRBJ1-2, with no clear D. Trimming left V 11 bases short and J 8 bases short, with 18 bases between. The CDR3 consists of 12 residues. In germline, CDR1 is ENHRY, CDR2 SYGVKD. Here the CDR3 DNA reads TGTGCCGTCAACCTGGGCGTATACGGCTACACCTTC. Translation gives CAVNLGVYGYTF.

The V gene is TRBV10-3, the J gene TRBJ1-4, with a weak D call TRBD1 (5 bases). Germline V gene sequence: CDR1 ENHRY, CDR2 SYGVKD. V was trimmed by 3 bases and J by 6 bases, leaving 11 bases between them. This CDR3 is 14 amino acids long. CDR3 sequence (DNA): TGTGCCATCAGTGAAAGGGGCAGAGATGAAAAACTGTTTTTT. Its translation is CAISERGRDEKLFF.

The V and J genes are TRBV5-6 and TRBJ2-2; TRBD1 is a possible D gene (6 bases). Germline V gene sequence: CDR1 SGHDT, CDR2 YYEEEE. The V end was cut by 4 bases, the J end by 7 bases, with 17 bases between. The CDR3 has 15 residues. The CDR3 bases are TGTGCCAGCAGCCCCTCGGCAGGGGCGGGCGGGGAGCTGTTTTTT. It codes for CASSPSAGAGGELFF.

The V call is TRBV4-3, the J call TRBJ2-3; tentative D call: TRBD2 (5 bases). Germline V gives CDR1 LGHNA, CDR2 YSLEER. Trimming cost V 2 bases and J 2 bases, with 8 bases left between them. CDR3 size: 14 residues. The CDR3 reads CASSQTGFTDTQYF. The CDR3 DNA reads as TGCGCCAGCAGCCAAACGGGGTTCACAGATACGCAGTATTTT.

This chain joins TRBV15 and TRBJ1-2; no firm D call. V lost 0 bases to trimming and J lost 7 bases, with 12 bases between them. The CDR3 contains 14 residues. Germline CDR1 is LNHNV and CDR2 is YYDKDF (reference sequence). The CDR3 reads CATSRDWPPAGYTF. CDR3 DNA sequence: TGTGCCACCAGCAGAGATTGGCCGCCTGCTGGCTACACCTTC. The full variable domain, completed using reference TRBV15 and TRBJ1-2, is DAMVIQNPRYQVTQFGKPVTLSCSQTLNHNVMYWYQQKSSQAPKLLFHYYDKDFNNEADTPDNFQSRRPNTSFCFLDIRSPGLGDTAMYLCATSRDWPPAGYTFGSGTRLTVV.

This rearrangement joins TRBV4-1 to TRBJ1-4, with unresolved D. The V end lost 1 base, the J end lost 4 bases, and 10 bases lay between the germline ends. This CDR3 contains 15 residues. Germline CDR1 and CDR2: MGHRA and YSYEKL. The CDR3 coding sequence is TGCGCCAGCAGCCAAGTCGGGATGCTTAATGAAAAACTGTTTTTT. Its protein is CASSQVGMLNEKLFF.

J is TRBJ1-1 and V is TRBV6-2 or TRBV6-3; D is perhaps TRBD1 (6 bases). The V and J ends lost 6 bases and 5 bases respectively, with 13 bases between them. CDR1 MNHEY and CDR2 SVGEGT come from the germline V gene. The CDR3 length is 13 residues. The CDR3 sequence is CASSLGGLTEAFF. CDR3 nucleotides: TGTGCCAGCAGCCTGGGGGGGCTTACTGAAGCTTTCTTT.

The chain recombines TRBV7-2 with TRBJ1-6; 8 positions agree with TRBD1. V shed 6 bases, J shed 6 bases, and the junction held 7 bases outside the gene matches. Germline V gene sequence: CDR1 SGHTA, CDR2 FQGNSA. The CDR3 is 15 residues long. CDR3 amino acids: CASRKDRDGNSPLHF. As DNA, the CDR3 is TGTGCCAGCAGGAAGGACAGGGATGGTAATTCACCCCTCCACTTT.

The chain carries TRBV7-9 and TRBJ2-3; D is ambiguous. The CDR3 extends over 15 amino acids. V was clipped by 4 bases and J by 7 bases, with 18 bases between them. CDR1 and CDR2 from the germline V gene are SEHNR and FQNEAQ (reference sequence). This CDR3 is CASSSPQTQKHTQYF. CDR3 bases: TGTGCCAGCAGCTCCCCTCAAACTCAGAAACATACGCAGTATTTT.

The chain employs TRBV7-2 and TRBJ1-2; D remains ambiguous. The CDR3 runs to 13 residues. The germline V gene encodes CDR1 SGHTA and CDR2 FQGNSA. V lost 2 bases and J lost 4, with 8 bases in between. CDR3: CASSLRSGYGYTF. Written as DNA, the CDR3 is TGTGCCAGCAGCTTACGTTCCGGCTATGGCTACACCTTC.

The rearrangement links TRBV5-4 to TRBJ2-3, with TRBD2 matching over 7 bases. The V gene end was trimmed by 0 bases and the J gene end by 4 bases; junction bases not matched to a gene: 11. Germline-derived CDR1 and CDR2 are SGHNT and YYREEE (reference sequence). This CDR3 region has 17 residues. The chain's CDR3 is CASSLAGGNTHADTQYF. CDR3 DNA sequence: TGTGCCAGCAGCTTGGCCGGGGGGAACACACACGCAGATACGCAGTATTTT.

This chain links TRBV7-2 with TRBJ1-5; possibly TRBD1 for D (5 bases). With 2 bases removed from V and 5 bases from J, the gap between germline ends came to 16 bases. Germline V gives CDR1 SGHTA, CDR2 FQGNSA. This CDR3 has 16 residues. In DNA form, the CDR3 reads TGTGCCAGCAGCTTATTCGGCCGGGGGAGCGATCAGCCCCAGCATTTT. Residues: CASSLFGRGSDQPQHF.

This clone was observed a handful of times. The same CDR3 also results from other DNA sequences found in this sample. CDR3 residues: CSVRTVNTEAFF. The DNA for the CDR3 is TGCAGCGTGAGGACGGTGAACACTGAAGCTTTCTTT. This chain uses TRBV29-1 with TRBJ1-1; D ambiguous. Germline CDR1 SQVTM, CDR2 ANQGSEA. V dropped 6 bases and J dropped 0 bases, with 8 bases sitting between them. The CDR3 sequence is 12 residues long.

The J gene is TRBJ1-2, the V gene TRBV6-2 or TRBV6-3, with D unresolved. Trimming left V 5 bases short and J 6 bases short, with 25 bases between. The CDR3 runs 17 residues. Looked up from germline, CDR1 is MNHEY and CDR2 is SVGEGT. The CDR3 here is CASSRVLITTSVDGYTF. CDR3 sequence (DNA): TGTGCCAGCAGTCGCGTGTTAATCACAACCTCCGTAGATGGCTACACCTTC.

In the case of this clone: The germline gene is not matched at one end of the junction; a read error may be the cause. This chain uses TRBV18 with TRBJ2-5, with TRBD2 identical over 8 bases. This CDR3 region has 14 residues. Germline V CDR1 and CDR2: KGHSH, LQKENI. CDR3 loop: CASSPDAGGEIQYF. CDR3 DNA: TGTGCCAGCTCACCAGATGCGGGGGGAGAGATCCAGTACTTC.

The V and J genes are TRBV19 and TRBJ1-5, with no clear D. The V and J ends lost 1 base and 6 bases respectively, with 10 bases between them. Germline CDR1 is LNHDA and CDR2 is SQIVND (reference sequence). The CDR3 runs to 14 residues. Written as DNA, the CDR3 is TGTGCCAGTAGTATAGGCCCGGGGAGTCAGCCCCAGCATTTT. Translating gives CASSIGPGSQPQHF. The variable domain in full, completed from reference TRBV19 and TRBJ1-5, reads DGGITQSPKYLFRKEGQNVTLSCEQNLNHDAMYWYRQDPGQGLRLIYYSQIVNDFQKGDIAEGYSVSREKKESFPLTVTSAQKNPTAFYLCASSIGPGSQPQHFGDGTRLSIL.

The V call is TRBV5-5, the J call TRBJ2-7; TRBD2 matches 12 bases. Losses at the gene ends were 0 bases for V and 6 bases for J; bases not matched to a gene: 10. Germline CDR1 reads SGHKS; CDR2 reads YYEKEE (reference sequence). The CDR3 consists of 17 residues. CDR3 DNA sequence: TGTGCCAGCAGCTTGGGTATCGCGGGACTAGCGGGCGGCGAGCAGTACTTC. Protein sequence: CASSLGIAGLAGGEQYF.

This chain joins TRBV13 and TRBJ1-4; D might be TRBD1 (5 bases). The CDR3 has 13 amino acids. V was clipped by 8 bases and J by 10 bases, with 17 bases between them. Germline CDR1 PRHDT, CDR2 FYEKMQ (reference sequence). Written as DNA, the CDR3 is TGTGCCAGCTCCCTTTGGGGGGAGGGAAAACTGTTTTTT. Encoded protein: CASSLWGEGKLFF.

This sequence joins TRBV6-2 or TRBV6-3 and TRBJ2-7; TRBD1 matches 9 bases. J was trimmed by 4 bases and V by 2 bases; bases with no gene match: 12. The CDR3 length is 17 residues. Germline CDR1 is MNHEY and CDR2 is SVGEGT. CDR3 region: CASSYDHVPGQGYEQYF. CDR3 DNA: TGTGCCAGCAGTTACGATCATGTACCGGGACAGGGATACGAGCAGTACTTC.

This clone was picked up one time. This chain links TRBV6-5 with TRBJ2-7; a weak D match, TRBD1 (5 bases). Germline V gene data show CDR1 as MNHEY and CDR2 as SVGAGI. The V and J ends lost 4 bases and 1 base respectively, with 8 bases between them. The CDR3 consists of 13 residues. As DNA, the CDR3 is TGTGCCAGCAGTTCTCGACAGTCCTACGAGCAGTACTTC. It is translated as CASSSRQSYEQYF.

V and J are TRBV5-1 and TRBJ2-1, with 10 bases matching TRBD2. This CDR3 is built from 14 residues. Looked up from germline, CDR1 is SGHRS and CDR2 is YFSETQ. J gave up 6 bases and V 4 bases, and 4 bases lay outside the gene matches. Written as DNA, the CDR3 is TGCGCCAGCAGCCCAGCGGGAGGGTTCAATGAGCAGTTCTTC. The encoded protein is CASSPAGGFNEQFF.